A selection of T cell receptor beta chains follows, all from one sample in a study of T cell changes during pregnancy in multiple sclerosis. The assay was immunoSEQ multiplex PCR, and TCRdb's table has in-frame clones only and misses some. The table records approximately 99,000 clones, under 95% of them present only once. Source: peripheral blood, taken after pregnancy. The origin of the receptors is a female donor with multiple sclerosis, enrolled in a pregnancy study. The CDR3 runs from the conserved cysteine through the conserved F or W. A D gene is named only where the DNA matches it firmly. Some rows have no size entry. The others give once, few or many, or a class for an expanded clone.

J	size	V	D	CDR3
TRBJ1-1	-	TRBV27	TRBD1	CASSREQGTEAFF
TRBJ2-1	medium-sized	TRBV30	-	CAWSVSGWWRFF
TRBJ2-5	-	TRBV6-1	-	CASSDRVQETQYF
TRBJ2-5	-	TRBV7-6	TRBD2	CASSLLAEVYQETQYF
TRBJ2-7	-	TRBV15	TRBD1	CATSSRIPGTAYEQYF
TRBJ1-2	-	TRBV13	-	CASSLYGDYGYTF
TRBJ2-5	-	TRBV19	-	CASSTNVVQETQYF
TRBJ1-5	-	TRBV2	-	CASSLAGPWGDQPQHF
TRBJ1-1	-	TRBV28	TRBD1	CASSSGTGDEAFF
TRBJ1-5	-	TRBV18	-	CASSPWGQGQPQHF
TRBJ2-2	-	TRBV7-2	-	CASSLVQAGELFF
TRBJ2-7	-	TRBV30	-	CAWSYGDYEQYF
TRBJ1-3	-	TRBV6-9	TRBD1	CASRGTGGNTIYF
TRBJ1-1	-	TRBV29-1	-	CSVVGQANTEAFF
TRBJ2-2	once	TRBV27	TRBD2	CASRAGGYTGELFF
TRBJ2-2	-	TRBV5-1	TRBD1	CASSLVTGETGELFF
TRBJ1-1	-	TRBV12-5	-	CATSFDSRVEAFF
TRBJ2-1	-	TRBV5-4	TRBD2	CASSFGGRKGNNEQFF
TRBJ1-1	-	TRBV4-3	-	CASSPIIGTYMNTEAFF
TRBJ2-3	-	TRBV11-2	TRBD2	CASSSGLAGAGYTQYF
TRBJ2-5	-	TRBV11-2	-	CASSYPRRLQETQYF
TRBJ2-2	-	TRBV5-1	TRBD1	CASSPGTGPHTGELFF
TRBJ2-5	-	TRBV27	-	CASSREIEETQYF
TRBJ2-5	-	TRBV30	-	CACQNLGGQETQYF
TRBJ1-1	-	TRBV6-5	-	CASSYSQDYTEAFF
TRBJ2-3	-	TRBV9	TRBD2	CASSTTGGRTSTDTQYF
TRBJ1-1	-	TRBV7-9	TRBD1	CASSATGEAFF
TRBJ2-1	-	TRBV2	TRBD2	CASLRSGSGNEQFF
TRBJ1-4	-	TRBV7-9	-	CASTGQNEKLFF
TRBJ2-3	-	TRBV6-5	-	CASSYGPGFGDTQYF
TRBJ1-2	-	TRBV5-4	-	CASSTDSITYGYTF
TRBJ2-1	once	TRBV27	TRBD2	CASSAHSGITQFF
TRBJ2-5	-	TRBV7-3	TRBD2	CASSSGTSGSSETQYF
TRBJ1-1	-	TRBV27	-	CASSWGTSTEAFF
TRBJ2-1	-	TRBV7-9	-	CASSPRLVNEQFF
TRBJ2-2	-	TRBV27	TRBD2	CATHELAGVTGELFF
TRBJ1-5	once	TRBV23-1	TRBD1	CASSQGPGGKPQHF
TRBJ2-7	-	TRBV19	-	CASSASNDEQYF
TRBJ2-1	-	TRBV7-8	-	CASSRSTGSHEQFF
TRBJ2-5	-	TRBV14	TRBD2	CASSQDGTRQETQYF
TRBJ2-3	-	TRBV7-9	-	CASSSSPGVRTDTQYF
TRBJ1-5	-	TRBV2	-	CASSESQGINQPQHF
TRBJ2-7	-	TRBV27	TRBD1	CASSLRAGGSEQYF
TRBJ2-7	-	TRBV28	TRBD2	CASSPLAGAYEQYF
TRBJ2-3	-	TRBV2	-	CASRGVGDTQYF
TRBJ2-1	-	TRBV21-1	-	CASRARLAGGLDEQFF
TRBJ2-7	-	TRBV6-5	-	CASSYSTRDEQYF
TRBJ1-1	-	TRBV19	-	CASSSSPTGIPDTEAFF
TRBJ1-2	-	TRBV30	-	CALSSRGKNYGYTF
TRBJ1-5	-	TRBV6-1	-	CASSALSGRPNQPQHF
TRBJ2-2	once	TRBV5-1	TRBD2	CASSLGRGTSGVTGELFF